These 11 T cell receptor beta chains were all obtained from the same sample, sequenced in a study of T-cell reconstitution after alpha-beta-depleted transplantation in children. The authors prepared the TCRbeta library with unique molecular identifiers. In TCRdb, the PCR reads were re-called with MiXCR into one record per CDR3 protein. The data contain about 500,000 distinct CDR3 sequences, about 33% of them singletons. The sample consisted of PBMCs from the stem cell graft donor, taken from the stem cell graft. These receptors were obtained from a human donor who donated a stem cell graft to a child with aplastic anemia.

This clonotype has a handful of counts. This rearrangement joins TRBV7-3 to TRBJ2-1; 12 nucleotides agree with TRBD2. The CDR3 is made up of 16 amino acids. The germline CDR1 and CDR2 sequences are SGHTA and FQGTGA. Losses at the gene ends were 5 bases for V and 7 bases for J; bases not matched to a gene: 9. The DNA of the CDR3 is TGTGCCAGCAGCCCGCTAGCGGGAGGGCCGGGGAATGAGCAGTTCTTC. It is translated as CASSPLAGGPGNEQFF.

This chain connects TRBV20-1 to TRBJ1-1; TRBD1 matches 7 bases. Trimming cost V 7 bases and J 1 base; bases outside gene matches: 6. The CDR3 covers 13 residues. The germline gives CDR1 DFQATT, CDR2 SNEGSKA (reference sequence). CDR3 coding DNA: TGCAGTGTTCTGGGACAGTCGAACACTGAAGCTTTCTTT. Its translation is CSVLGQSNTEAFF.

V gene TRBV27 combines with J gene TRBJ2-3; no clear D gene. CDR3 size: 14 residues. The germline V gene encodes CDR1 MNHEY and CDR2 SMNVEV (reference sequence). V shed 5 bases and J shed 0 bases, with 9 bases lying between them. The DNA for the CDR3 is TGTGCCAGCAGTAAACAGACTAGCACAGATACGCAGTATTTT. It yields the protein CASSKQTSTDTQYF.

There are a few counts of this clonotype. V and J are TRBV5-1 and TRBJ1-1; a weak D match, TRBD1 (6 bases). V lost 4 bases and J 7 bases, leaving 8 bases between the germline ends. Germline V gene lookup returns CDR1 SGHRS and CDR2 YFSETQ. The length of the CDR3 is 11 residues. The CDR3 loop is CASSRGGEAFF. The CDR3 nucleotides read TGCGCCAGCAGCCGAGGGGGTGAAGCTTTCTTT.

This clonotype appeared a few times. The chain is built from TRBV25-1 and TRBJ2-5; D perhaps matches TRBD1 (6 bases). Germline lookup yields CDR1 MGHDK and CDR2 SYGVNS. V lost 4 bases to trimming and J lost 3 bases, with 15 bases between them. The CDR3 is made up of 15 amino acids. The CDR3, as DNA: TGTGCCAGCAGTGCGAAACAGGGCCAGAAAGAGACCCAGTACTTC. This gives the protein CASSAKQGQKETQYF. The variable domain in full, with the rest retrieved from reference TRBV25-1 and TRBJ2-5, is EADIYQTPRYLVIGTGKKITLECSQTMGHDKMYWYQQDPGMELHLIHYSYGVNSTEKGDLSSESTVSRIRTEHFPLTLESARPSHTSQYLCASSAKQGQKETQYFGPGTRLLVL.

The V gene is TRBV18, the J gene TRBJ1-5; 7 bases agree with TRBD1. The CDR3 consists of 14 residues. CDR1 and CDR2 (germline): KGHSH, LQKENI. V lost 8 bases, J lost 5 bases, and 9 bases stayed unmatched. The CDR3 reads CASRGQATDQPQHF. DNA for the CDR3: TGTGCCAGCCGTGGACAGGCCACGGATCAGCCCCAGCATTTT. Looking up the rest from reference TRBV18 and TRBJ1-5 gives the full variable domain: NAGVMQNPRHLVRRRGQEARLRCSPMKGHSHVYWYRQLPEEGLKFMVYLQKENIIDESGMPKERFSAEFPKEGPSILRIQQVVRGDSAAYFCASRGQATDQPQHFGDGTRLSIL.

This chain uses TRBV19 with TRBJ1-4; D gene ambiguous. The CDR3 is 14 residues long. Per germline, CDR1 LNHDA and CDR2 SQIVND (reference sequence). V was pared by 3 bases and J by 5 bases, with 10 bases between. CDR3 DNA: TGTGCCAGTAGTATGGTTGAGTGGAATGAAAAACTGTTTTTT. Translating gives CASSMVEWNEKLFF.

The chain combines TRBV20-1 with TRBJ1-5, with D possibly being TRBD1 (5 bases). This CDR3 contains 13 residues. Germline values: CDR1 DFQATT, CDR2 SNEGSKA (reference sequence). V was shortened by 5 bases and J by 3 bases, with 11 bases between the two germline ends. CDR3 DNA: TGCAGTGCTGGGGACGGGAACAATCAGCCCCAGCATTTT. Protein sequence: CSAGDGNNQPQHF.

The chain is built from TRBV25-1 and TRBJ2-2; D gene ambiguous. The CDR3 loop spans 13 amino acids. Germline V lookup: CDR1 MGHDK, CDR2 SYGVNS. Deletions cut 2 bases from V and 4 bases from J, with 5 bases between. CDR3 bases: TGTGCCAGCAGTGAACACGGCACCGGGGAGCTGTTTTTT. The encoded protein is CASSEHGTGELFF. Drawing the rest from reference TRBV25-1 and TRBJ2-2, the complete variable domain is EADIYQTPRYLVIGTGKKITLECSQTMGHDKMYWYQQDPGMELHLIHYSYGVNSTEKGDLSSESTVSRIRTEHFPLTLESARPSHTSQYLCASSEHGTGELFFGEGSRLTVL.

This rearrangement joins TRBV29-1 to TRBJ2-1; the match to TRBD2 covers 15 bases. Looked up from germline, CDR1 is SQVTM and CDR2 is ANQGSEA. V dropped 1 base and J dropped 8; count of bases not matched to a gene: 9. The CDR3 spans 17 residues. DNA for the CDR3: TGCAGCGTTGAAGGATGGCTAGGACTAGCGGGAGGGGATGAGCAGTTCTTC. Protein: CSVEGWLGLAGGDEQFF.

This clonotype has a single count. The gene calls are TRBV6-5 and TRBJ2-5; the D is unclear. This CDR3 is 12 amino acids long. Germline V CDR1 and CDR2: MNHEY, SVGAGI. V gave up 7 bases and J gave up 6 bases, with 12 bases separating them. The CDR3 DNA reads as TGTGCCAGCACTTCCCTCGCTCAGACCCAGTACTTC. It translates to CASTSLAQTQYF.